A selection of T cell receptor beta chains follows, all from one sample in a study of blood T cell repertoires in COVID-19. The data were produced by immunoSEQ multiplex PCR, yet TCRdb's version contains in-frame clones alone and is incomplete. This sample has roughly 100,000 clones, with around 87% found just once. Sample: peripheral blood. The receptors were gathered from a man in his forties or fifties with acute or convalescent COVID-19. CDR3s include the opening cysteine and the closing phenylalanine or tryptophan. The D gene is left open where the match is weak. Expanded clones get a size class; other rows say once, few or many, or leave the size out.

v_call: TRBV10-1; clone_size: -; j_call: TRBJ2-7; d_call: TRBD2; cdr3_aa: CASSESLLAGYEQYF; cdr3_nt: TGCGCCAGCAGTGAGAGTTTGCTAGCGGGCTACGAGCAGTACTTC
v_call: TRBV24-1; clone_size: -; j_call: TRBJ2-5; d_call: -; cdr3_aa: CATSDPRGSGETQYF; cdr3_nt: TGTGCCACCAGTGATCCCCGGGGGTCCGGAGAGACCCAGTACTTC
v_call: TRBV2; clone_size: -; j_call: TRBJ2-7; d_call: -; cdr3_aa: CASRGAGVYEQYF; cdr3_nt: TGTGCCAGCAGGGGGGCGGGAGTTTACGAGCAGTACTTC
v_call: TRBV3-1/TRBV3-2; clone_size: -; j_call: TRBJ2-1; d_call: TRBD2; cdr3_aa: CASSRLAGGPGRNEQFF; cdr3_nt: TGTGCCAGCAGCCGGCTAGCGGGAGGCCCCGGGCGCAATGAGCAGTTCTTC
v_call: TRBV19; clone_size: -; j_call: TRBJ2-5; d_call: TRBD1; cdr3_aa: CASRTGRGQGTETQYF; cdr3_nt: TGTGCCAGTAGAACGGGAAGGGGACAGGGGACGGAGACCCAGTACTTC
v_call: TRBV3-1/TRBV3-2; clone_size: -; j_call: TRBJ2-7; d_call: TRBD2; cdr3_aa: CASSQVQTSGSPYEQYF; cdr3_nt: TGTGCCAGCAGCCAAGTCCAGACTAGCGGGAGTCCCTACGAGCAGTACTTC
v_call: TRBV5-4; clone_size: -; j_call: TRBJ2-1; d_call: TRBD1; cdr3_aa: CASSRQGYNEQFF; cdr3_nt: TGTGCCAGCAGCCGACAGGGCTACAATGAGCAGTTCTTC
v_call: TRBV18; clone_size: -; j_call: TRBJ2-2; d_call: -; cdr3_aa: CASSEDMRNGELFF; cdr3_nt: TGTGCCAGCTCCGAGGACATGCGGAACGGGGAGCTGTTTTTT
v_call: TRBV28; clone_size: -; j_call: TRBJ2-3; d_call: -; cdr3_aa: CASSSRGERSGTDTQYF; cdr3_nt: TGTGCCAGCAGTTCCCGCGGTGAAAGGAGCGGCACAGATACGCAGTATTTT
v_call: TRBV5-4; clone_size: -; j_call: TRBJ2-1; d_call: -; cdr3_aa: CASSLALADEQFF; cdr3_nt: TGTGCCAGCAGCTTGGCCCTAGCAGATGAGCAGTTCTTC
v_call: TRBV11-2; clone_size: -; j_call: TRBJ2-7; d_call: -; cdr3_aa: CASSSGGQIYEQYF; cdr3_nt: TGTGCCAGCAGTTCCGGGGGACAGATCTACGAGCAGTACTTC
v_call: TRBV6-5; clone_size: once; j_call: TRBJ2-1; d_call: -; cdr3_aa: CASSPSGTRAGEQFF; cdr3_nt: TGTGCCAGCAGCCCATCAGGAACTAGGGCTGGTGAGCAGTTCTTC
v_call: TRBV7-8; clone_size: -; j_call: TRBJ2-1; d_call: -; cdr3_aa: CASSSPRYNEQFF; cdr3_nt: TGTGCCAGCAGCTCGCCTAGGTACAATGAGCAGTTCTTC
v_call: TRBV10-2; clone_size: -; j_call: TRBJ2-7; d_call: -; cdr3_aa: CASSDRYEQYF; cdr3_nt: TGCGCCAGCAGTGACCGCTACGAGCAGTACTTC
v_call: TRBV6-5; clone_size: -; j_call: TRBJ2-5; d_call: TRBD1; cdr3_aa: CASSWSDRGDQETQYF; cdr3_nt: TGTGCCAGCAGTTGGTCGGACAGGGGGGATCAAGAGACCCAGTACTTC
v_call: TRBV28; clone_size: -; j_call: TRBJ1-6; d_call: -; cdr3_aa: CASTIASVSEFSPLHF; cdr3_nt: TGTGCCAGCACTATAGCTTCGGTCTCCGAGTTTTCACCCCTCCACTTT
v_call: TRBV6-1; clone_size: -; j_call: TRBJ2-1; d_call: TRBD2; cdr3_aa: CASSEAGLAGESYNEQFF; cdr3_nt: TGTGCCAGCAGTGAAGCGGGTTTAGCGGGAGAATCCTACAATGAGCAGTTCTTC
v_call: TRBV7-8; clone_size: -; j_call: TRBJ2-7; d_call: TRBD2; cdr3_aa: CASSSLAGGPYEQYF; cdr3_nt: TGTGCCAGCAGCTCCCTAGCGGGAGGGCCCTACGAGCAGTACTTC
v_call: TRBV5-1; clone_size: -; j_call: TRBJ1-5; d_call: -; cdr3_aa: CASSSSGDQPQHF; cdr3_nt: TGCGCCAGCAGCTCTTCAGGGGATCAGCCCCAGCATTTT
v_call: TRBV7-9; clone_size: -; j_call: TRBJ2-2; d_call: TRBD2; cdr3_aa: CASSLERERAGELFF; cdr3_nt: TGTGCCAGCAGCTTAGAGCGGGAGAGGGCCGGGGAGCTGTTTTTT
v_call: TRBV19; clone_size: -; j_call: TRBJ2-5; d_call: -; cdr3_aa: CASRQSGETQYF; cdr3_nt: TGTGCCAGCCGACAGTCCGGGGAGACCCAGTACTTC
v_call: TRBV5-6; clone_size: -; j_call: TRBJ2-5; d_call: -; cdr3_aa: CASSLGVYQETQYF; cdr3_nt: TGTGCCAGCAGCTTAGGGGTATACCAAGAGACCCAGTACTTC
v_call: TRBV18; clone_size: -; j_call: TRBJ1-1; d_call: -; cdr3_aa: CASSPEGVSDTEAFF; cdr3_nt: TGTGCCAGCTCACCGGAAGGGGTATCGGACACTGAAGCTTTCTTT
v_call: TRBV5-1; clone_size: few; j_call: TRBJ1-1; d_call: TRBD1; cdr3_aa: CASSSGQLNTEAFF; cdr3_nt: TGCGCCAGCAGCTCGGGACAGTTAAACACTGAAGCTTTCTTT
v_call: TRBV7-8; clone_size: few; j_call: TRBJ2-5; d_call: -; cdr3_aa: CASSLGGQGQETQYF; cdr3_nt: TGTGCCAGCAGCTTAGGAGGCCAGGGCCAAGAGACCCAGTACTTC
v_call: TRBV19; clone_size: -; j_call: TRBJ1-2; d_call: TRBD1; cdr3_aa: CASSTRDRGRVGYTF; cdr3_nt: TGTGCCAGTAGTACTCGGGACAGGGGGCGCGTTGGCTACACCTTC
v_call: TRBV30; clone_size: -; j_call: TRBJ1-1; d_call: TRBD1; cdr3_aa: CAWKKTPGQGASEAFF; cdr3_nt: TGTGCCTGGAAGAAAACGCCGGGACAGGGGGCGTCTGAAGCTTTCTTT
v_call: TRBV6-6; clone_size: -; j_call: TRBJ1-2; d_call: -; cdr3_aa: CASSPHRGNTNYGYTF; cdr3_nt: TGTGCCAGCAGTCCCCACCGAGGGAACACTAACTATGGCTACACCTTC
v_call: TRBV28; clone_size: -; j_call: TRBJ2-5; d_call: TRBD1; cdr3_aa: CASFTEEQGQETQYF; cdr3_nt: TGTGCCAGCTTTACGGAGGAACAGGGGCAAGAGACCCAGTACTTC
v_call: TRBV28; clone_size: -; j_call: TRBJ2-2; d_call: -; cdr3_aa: CASSTGELFF; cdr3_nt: TGTGCCAGCTCAACCGGGGAGCTGTTTTTT
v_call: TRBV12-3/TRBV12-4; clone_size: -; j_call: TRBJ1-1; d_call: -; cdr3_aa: CASSLDQGMAFF; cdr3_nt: TGTGCCAGCAGTTTAGACCAGGGAATGGCTTTCTTT
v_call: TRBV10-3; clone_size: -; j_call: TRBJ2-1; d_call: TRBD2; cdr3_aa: CAISSLAGSYNEQFF; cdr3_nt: TGTGCCATCAGTAGTCTAGCGGGGTCCTACAATGAGCAGTTCTTC
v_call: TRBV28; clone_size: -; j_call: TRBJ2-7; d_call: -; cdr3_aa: CASTQGRLSYEQYF; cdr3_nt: TGTGCCAGCACCCAAGGCAGGCTTTCCTACGAGCAGTACTTC
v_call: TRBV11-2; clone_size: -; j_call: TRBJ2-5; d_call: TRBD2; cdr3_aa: CASSPFSGRSVQYF; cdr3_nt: TGTGCCAGCAGCCCCTTTAGCGGGAGGAGCGTCCAGTACTTC
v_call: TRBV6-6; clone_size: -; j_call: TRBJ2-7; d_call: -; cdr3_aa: CASSYAGEQYF; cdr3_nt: TGTGCCAGCAGTTACGCGGGTGAGCAGTACTTC
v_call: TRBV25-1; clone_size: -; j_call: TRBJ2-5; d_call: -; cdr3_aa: CASSDHRGRGETQYF; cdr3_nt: TGTGCCAGCAGTGATCATAGGGGGCGGGGAGAGACCCAGTACTTC